These 24 T cell receptor beta chains share one sample of origin, sequenced in a study of OX40 agonist ivuxolimab in advanced cancers. The data were produced by immunoSEQ multiplex PCR, yet TCRdb's version contains in-frame clones alone and is incomplete. The sample carries approximately 89,000 clones, 88% recorded once. The specimen was CD4+ or CD8+ T cells sorted from blood, collected in a trial of the OX40 agonist ivuxolimab. These receptors were collected from an adult with an advanced solid tumor such as melanoma, head and neck, liver or kidney cancer.

In DNA form, the CDR3 reads TGTGCCAGCTCAATTTCTAGCGCCCCGGGAACCGGGGAGCTGTTTTTT. The encoded protein is CASSISSAPGTGELFF. V gene TRBV9 combines with J gene TRBJ2-2, with D perhaps TRBD2 (6 bases). The germline V gene has CDR1 SGDLS and CDR2 YYNGEE. V lost 7 bases to trimming and J lost 5 bases, with 21 bases between them. CDR3 length: 16 residues.

V is TRBV6-5 and J is TRBJ2-7, with D uncertain. The CDR3 is 13 amino acids. Trimming shortened V by 6 bases and J by 0 bases, and 9 bases separated the two germline ends. Germline V gene sequence: CDR1 MNHEY, CDR2 SVGAGI. CDR3 in amino acids: CASRTTTSYEQYF. In nucleotides, the CDR3 is TGTGCCAGCAGGACCACCACCTCCTACGAGCAGTACTTC.

The chain carries TRBV7-3 and TRBJ2-2; maybe TRBD2 (6 bases). CDR1 is SGHTA, CDR2 FQGTGA, per germline. The CDR3 contains 16 residues. V lost 2 bases and J 0 bases, leaving 10 bases between the germline ends. Here the CDR3 reads CASSLLGTPNTGELFF. The DNA for the CDR3 is TGTGCCAGCAGCTTACTTGGGACTCCGAACACCGGGGAGCTGTTTTTT.

The rearrangement joins TRBV7-2 to TRBJ2-5, with D perhaps TRBD2 (5 bases). V was trimmed by 1 base and J by 5 bases, leaving 14 bases between them. This CDR3 spans 15 amino acids. Germline V lookup: CDR1 SGHTA, CDR2 FQGNSA. CDR3 residues: CASSLVRGLQETQYF. DNA of the CDR3: TGTGCCAGCAGCTTAGTGCGCGGGTTGCAGGAGACCCAGTACTTC. The entire variable domain, with the rest obtained from reference TRBV7-2 and TRBJ2-5, is as follows: GAGVSQSPSNKVTEKGKDVELRCDPISGHTALYWYRQSLGQGLEFLIYFQGNSAPDKSGLPSDRFSAERTGGSVSTLTIQRTQQEDSAVYLCASSLVRGLQETQYFGPGTRLLVL.

This rearrangement joins TRBV20-1 to TRBJ2-7; D may be TRBD1 (6 bases). Trimming shortened V by 6 bases and J by 4 bases, and 10 bases separated the two germline ends. From germline, CDR1 is DFQATT and CDR2 SNEGSKA (reference sequence). This CDR3 has 11 amino acids. The CDR3 DNA sequence: TGCAGTGCCCCAAGGGGGTACGAGCAGTACTTC. It encodes CSAPRGYEQYF.

V usage is TRBV9 and J usage is TRBJ2-3; the D gene could be TRBD1 or TRBD2 (5 bases each). In germline, CDR1 is SGDLS, CDR2 YYNGEE. Trimming shortened V by 4 bases and J by 5 bases, and 23 bases separated the two germline ends. The CDR3 spans 17 residues. CDR3 sequence (DNA): TGTGCCAGCAGCCCCCGTGTGGCTGGGGGTGGTGGAGATACGCAGTATTTT. Its protein is CASSPRVAGGGGDTQYF.

The rearrangement joins TRBV6-1 to TRBJ2-1; TRBD2 aligns across 12 bases. CDR1 and CDR2 from the germline V gene are MNHNS and SASEGT. Unmatched junction bases numbered 2, after V lost 2 bases and J lost 9 bases. This CDR3 has 14 amino acids. CDR3 loop: CASSELAGGGEQFF. Written as DNA, the CDR3 is TGTGCCAGCAGTGAACTAGCGGGGGGGGGTGAGCAGTTCTTC.

CDR3 protein: CASSTPGQGGTDTQYF. Written as DNA, the CDR3 is TGTGCCAGTAGTACTCCGGGACAGGGGGGGACAGATACGCAGTATTTT. This chain uses TRBV19 with TRBJ2-3; 11 bases match TRBD1. Germline CDR1 and CDR2: LNHDA and SQIVND (reference sequence). Germline trimming cut 4 bases from V and 3 bases from J; bases unmatched to any gene: 6. This CDR3 has 16 residues. Filled out from reference TRBV19 and TRBJ2-3, the complete variable domain reads DGGITQSPKYLFRKEGQNVTLSCEQNLNHDAMYWYRQDPGQGLRLIYYSQIVNDFQKGDIAEGYSVSREKKESFPLTVTSAQKNPTAFYLCASSTPGQGGTDTQYFGPGTRLTVL.

This clone was seen a single time. The V gene is TRBV4-2, the J gene TRBJ2-3, with 7 bases lining up with TRBD2. The CDR3 has 16 residues. Germline V gene data show CDR1 as LGHNA and CDR2 as YNFKEQ. The J segment lost 2 bases and the V segment lost 0 bases, leaving 5 bases of the junction unmatched. CDR3 nucleotide sequence: TGTGCCAGCAGCCAAGAGGGAGGGGTTGACACAGATACGCAGTATTTT. Its protein product is CASSQEGGVDTDTQYF.

J is TRBJ1-2 and V is TRBV11-2; D might be TRBD1 (5 bases). The V end lost 5 bases, the J end lost 7 bases, and 11 bases lay between the germline ends. The germline CDR1 and CDR2 sequences are SGHAT and FQNNGV. The CDR3 runs 12 residues. The CDR3 DNA follows: TGTGCCAGCAGCCTTCGAGGGGTTGGCTACACCTTC. Residues: CASSLRGVGYTF. The variable domain in full, completed from reference TRBV11-2 and TRBJ1-2, reads EAGVAQSPRYKIIEKRQSVAFWCNPISGHATLYWYQQILGQGPKLLIQFQNNGVVDDSQLPKDRFSAERLKGVDSTLKIQPAKLEDSAVYLCASSLRGVGYTFGSGTRLTVV.

The CDR3 loop reads CASSQIQGSNQPQHF. In DNA, the CDR3 is TGCGCCAGCAGCCAAATACAGGGGAGCAATCAGCCCCAGCATTTT. The rearrangement uses TRBV4-1 and TRBJ1-5, with 7 nucleotides matching TRBD1. The CDR3 is 15 residues long. With 2 bases clipped from V and 1 base from J, the junction kept 2 bases outside the gene matches. Looked up from germline, CDR1 is MGHRA and CDR2 is YSYEKL.

A single count supports this clone. J is TRBJ2-5 and V is TRBV28; D might be TRBD1 (6 bases). The CDR3 is 14 residues long. With 6 bases removed from V and 4 bases from J, the gap between germline ends came to 15 bases. Germline loops: CDR1 MDHEN, CDR2 SYDVKM. The CDR3 sequence is CASRLTGMVETQYF. In DNA, the CDR3 is TGTGCCAGCAGGTTAACAGGGATGGTAGAGACCCAGTACTTC.

The chain combines TRBV19 with TRBJ2-1; D is undetermined. The CDR3 has 17 amino acids. Looked up from germline, CDR1 is LNHDA and CDR2 is SQIVND (reference sequence). The V and J ends lost 10 bases and 0 bases respectively, with 22 bases between them. The CDR3 DNA follows: TGTGCCACCACGGATCTGCTCCGAGTTAACTCCTACAATGAGCAGTTCTTC. This gives the protein CATTDLLRVNSYNEQFF.

A single count supports this clone. This chain links TRBV9 with TRBJ2-3; 7 bases map to TRBD2. CDR1 SGDLS and CDR2 YYNGEE come from the germline V gene. J lost 4 bases, V lost 3 bases, and 8 bases had no gene match. The CDR3 sequence is 15 residues long. The CDR3: CASSEREGRADTQYF. In DNA, the CDR3 is TGTGCCAGCAGCGAGAGGGAGGGCCGGGCAGATACGCAGTATTTT.

The rearrangement links TRBV9 to TRBJ2-6; D gene uncertain. V gave up 3 bases and J gave up 1 base, with 2 bases separating them. The germline V gene has CDR1 SGDLS and CDR2 YYNGEE. This CDR3 has 13 residues. The CDR3: CASSASGANVLTF. The DNA for the CDR3 is TGTGCCAGCAGCGCTTCTGGGGCCAACGTCCTGACTTTC.

The V and J genes are TRBV7-6 and TRBJ2-1; D gene uncertain. The CDR3 loop spans 15 amino acids. Looked up from germline, CDR1 is SGHVS and CDR2 is FNYEAQ. The germline V and J ends were trimmed by 1 base and 6 bases, with 13 bases remaining between them. Here the CDR3 reads CASSLGQFWVNEQFF. The CDR3 nucleotides read TGTGCCAGCAGCTTAGGGCAGTTTTGGGTCAATGAGCAGTTCTTC.

The V gene is TRBV14, the J gene TRBJ2-2; tentative D call: TRBD2 (7 bases). This CDR3 has 16 amino acids. The ends were cut back, 4 bases at V and 3 bases at J, with 15 bases in the middle. From germline, CDR1 is SGHDN and CDR2 FVKESK. The CDR3 sequence is CASSLGGPRHTGELFF. CDR3 DNA: TGTGCCAGCAGCCTCGGGGGGCCTCGGCACACCGGGGAGCTGTTTTTT.

The chain carries TRBV7-8 and TRBJ2-7; 10 bases match TRBD2. The CDR3 extends over 19 amino acids. The germline gives CDR1 SGHVS, CDR2 FQNEAQ. Unmatched junction bases numbered 22, after V lost 5 bases and J lost 6 bases. The CDR3: CASSLKKGSVLAGEGEQYF. CDR3 in DNA: TGTGCCAGCAGCCTTAAAAAGGGTAGTGTTCTAGCGGGAGAGGGCGAGCAGTACTTC.

This chain uses TRBV7-9 with TRBJ2-4, with 8 nucleotides matching TRBD1. Germline CDR1 reads SEHNR; CDR2 reads FQNEAQ (reference sequence). This CDR3 has 13 amino acids. V lost 6 bases, J lost 8 bases, and 6 bases stayed unmatched. Here the CDR3 DNA reads TGTGCCAGCAGACAGGGGGTATTTGACATTCAGTACTTC. Translating gives CASRQGVFDIQYF.

This chain connects TRBV27 to TRBJ2-2; D perhaps matches TRBD2 (5 bases). CDR1 and CDR2 (germline): MNHEY, SMNVEV (reference sequence). The CDR3 runs to 12 residues. The germline V and J ends were trimmed by 5 bases and 8 bases, with 9 bases remaining between them. The CDR3 sequence: CASSRTAGELFF. CDR3 nucleotide sequence: TGTGCCAGCAGTAGGACTGCTGGGGAGCTGTTTTTT.

The gene calls are TRBV5-8 and TRBJ2-1; 11 nucleotides line up with TRBD2. CDR3 length: 18 residues. Per germline, CDR1 SGHTS and CDR2 YDEGEE. The trim removed 3 bases at V and 0 bases at J, leaving 8 bases unmatched. CDR3 loop: CASSWGLADLFSYNEQFF. The CDR3 nucleotides are TGTGCCAGCAGCTGGGGACTAGCGGACCTATTCTCCTACAATGAGCAGTTCTTC.

The chain carries TRBV18 and TRBJ2-1; D is undetermined. From germline, CDR1 is KGHSH and CDR2 LQKENI. Deletions cut 3 bases from V and 0 bases from J, with 9 bases between. CDR3 size: 15 residues. CDR3 coding DNA: TGTGCCAGCTCACCGATAACAAGCTCCTACAATGAGCAGTTCTTC. Encoded protein: CASSPITSSYNEQFF.

The rearrangement links TRBV7-9 to TRBJ2-1; D perhaps matches TRBD2 (5 bases). Germline CDR1 reads SEHNR; CDR2 reads FQNEAQ (reference sequence). There are 15 residues in the CDR3. Trimming took 0 bases from V and 6 from J, leaving 12 bases between them. CDR3 DNA: TGTGCCAGCAGCTTAGCGGGAGCTCCCCTCAATGAGCAGTTCTTC. It is translated as CASSLAGAPLNEQFF.

The gene calls are TRBV11-3 and TRBJ2-7; 11 bases fit TRBD1. The CDR3 loop spans 15 amino acids. V shed 3 bases, J shed 3 bases, and the junction held 4 bases outside the gene matches. In germline, CDR1 is SGHNT, CDR2 YENEEA. CDR3 nucleotides: TGTGCCAGCAGCTTTGGACAGGGGGCTGTCTACGAGCAGTACTTC. Encoded protein: CASSFGQGAVYEQYF.